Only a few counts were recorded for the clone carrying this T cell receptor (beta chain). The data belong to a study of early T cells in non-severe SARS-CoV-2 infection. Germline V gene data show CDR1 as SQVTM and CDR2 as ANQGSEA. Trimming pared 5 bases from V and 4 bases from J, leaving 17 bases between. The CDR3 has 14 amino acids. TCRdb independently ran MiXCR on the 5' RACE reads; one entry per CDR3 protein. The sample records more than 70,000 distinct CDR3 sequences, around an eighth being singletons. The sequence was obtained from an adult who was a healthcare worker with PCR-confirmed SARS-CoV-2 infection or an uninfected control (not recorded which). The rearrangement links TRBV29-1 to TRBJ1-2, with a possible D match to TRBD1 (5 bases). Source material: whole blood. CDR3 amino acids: CSVSYGDSVYGYTF. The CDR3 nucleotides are TGCAGCGTTTCATACGGGGACTCCGTCTATGGCTACACCTTC.